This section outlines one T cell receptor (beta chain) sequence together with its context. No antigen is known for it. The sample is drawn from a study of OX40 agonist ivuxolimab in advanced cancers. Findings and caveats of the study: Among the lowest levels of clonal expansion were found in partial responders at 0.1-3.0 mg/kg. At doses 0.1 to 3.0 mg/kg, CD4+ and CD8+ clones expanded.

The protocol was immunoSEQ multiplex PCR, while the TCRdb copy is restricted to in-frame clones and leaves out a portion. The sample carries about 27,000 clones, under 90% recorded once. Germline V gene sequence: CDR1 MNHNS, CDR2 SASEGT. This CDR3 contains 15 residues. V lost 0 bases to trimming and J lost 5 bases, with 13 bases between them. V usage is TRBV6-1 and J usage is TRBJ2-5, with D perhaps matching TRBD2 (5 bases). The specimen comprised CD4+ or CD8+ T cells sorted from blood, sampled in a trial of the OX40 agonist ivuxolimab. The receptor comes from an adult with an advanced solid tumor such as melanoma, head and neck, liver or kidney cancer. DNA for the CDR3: TGTGCCAGCAGTGAAGCACCTCGGACGGGGGAGACCCAGTACTTC. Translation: CASSEAPRTGETQYF.